Listed below are T cell receptor beta chains from one sample, sequenced in a study of post-analysis software for immune sequencing data. In TCRdb, the PCR reads were re-called with MiXCR into one record per CDR3 protein. This sample yields fewer than 550,000 distinct CDR3 sequences, of which less than 40% are seen a single time; 5% to 6% belongs to the top ten. The sample comprised blood. These receptor sequences come from a girl younger than 18 with multiple sclerosis. Each CDR3 is given with its conserved first and last residue. The D gene is left open where the match is weak. Size tells how often a clone was seen (once, few, many) or the class of an expanded clone, and some rows leave it out.

J gene | V gene | clone size | D gene | CDR3 DNA | CDR3 protein
TRBJ1-1 | TRBV20-1 | many | . | TGCAGTGCTAGAGATCGCGAGATCATGAACACTGAAGCTTTCTTT | CSARDREIMNTEAFF
TRBJ2-1 | TRBV3-1 | . | TRBD2 | TGTGCCAGCAGCCAATACCACCCCCCTAGCGGGGCCTACGATGAGCAGTTCTTC | CASSQYHPPSGAYDEQFF
TRBJ1-1 | TRBV5-1 | few | TRBD1 | TGCGCCAGCAGCAGGGGACAGGGGGCCGCTGAAGCTTTCTTT | CASSRGQGAAEAFF
TRBJ2-3 | TRBV13 | few | TRBD1 | TGTGCCAGCAGCACCCGGGGCAGGGGGCGTCGAACAGATACGCAGTATTTT | CASSTRGRGRRTDTQYF
TRBJ2-3 | TRBV2 | . | . | TGTGCCAGCAGTGGCTATCTGGGGGCAGATACGCAGTATTTT | CASSGYLGADTQYF
TRBJ1-6 | TRBV6-5 | . | TRBD1 | TGTGCCAGCAGAGACAGGGGAGGGGGGTATAATTCACCCCTCCACTTT | CASRDRGGGYNSPLHF
TRBJ2-5 | TRBV15 | few | TRBD2 | TGTGCCACCAGCAGAGCACCTACAGCGGGGGGCCAAGAGACCCAGTACTTC | CATSRAPTAGGQETQYF
TRBJ2-4 | TRBV7-8 | many | . | TGTGCCAGCAGCTTATCGTCGGGGGGCTTAGCCAAAAACATTCAGTACTTC | CASSLSSGGLAKNIQYF
TRBJ2-5 | TRBV29-1 | few | . | TGCAGCGTCGAAGCAGGGGAGGGAGAGACCCAGTACTTC | CSVEAGEGETQYF
TRBJ2-1 | TRBV3-1 | . | . | TGTGCCAGCAGTTTGTCTAAAAACAATGAGCAGTTCTTC | CASSLSKNNEQFF
TRBJ2-3 | TRBV28 | . | TRBD2 | TGTGCCAGCAGCAAGGCGGGGGGCACAGATACGCAGTATTTT | CASSKAGGTDTQYF
TRBJ2-3 | TRBV15 | few | . | TGTGCCACGGGCCCCGGGGGCAGCACAGATACGCAGTATTTT | CATGPGGSTDTQYF
TRBJ2-3 | TRBV7-9 | . | . | TGTGCCAGCAGTTTAGAACTAGCCCCCGCCCCCACAGATACGCAGTATTTT | CASSLELAPAPTDTQYF
TRBJ1-1 | TRBV5-6 | once | TRBD1 | TGTGCCAGCAGCTTCCGGACAGGAAATTTGGCTGAAGCTTTCTTT | CASSFRTGNLAEAFF
TRBJ1-1 | TRBV10-3 | . | . | TGTGCCATCATTAGTGAGGGGAACACTGAAGCTTTCTTT | CAIISEGNTEAFF
TRBJ2-3 | TRBV20-1 | few | . | TGCAGTGCTAGAGCGGAAACAGCCGTGCAGTATTTT | CSARAETAVQYF
TRBJ1-2 | TRBV9 | . | . | TGTGCCAGCAGCCCCCTGGCAGACGACTATGGCTACACCTTC | CASSPLADDYGYTF
TRBJ2-2 | TRBV12-3/TRBV12-4 | . | . | TGTGCCAGCAGTCCTTCCACCGGGGAGCTGTTTTTT | CASSPSTGELFF
TRBJ2-5 | TRBV5-1 | . | TRBD1 | TGCGCCAGCAGCTTGGCGAGACAGGGGATTGAGACCCAGTACTTC | CASSLARQGIETQYF
TRBJ2-5 | TRBV7-9 | . | . | TGTGCCAGCAGCCAACGACATTACCAAGAGACCCAGTACTTC | CASSQRHYQETQYF
TRBJ2-7 | TRBV20-1 | . | . | TGCAGTGCTAGCCAGACTAGTCCGGACGAGCAGTACTTC | CSASQTSPDEQYF
TRBJ1-5 | TRBV29-1 | . | TRBD1 | TGCAGCGTGGGGACAGGGGATCAGCCCCAGCATTTT | CSVGTGDQPQHF
TRBJ1-6 | TRBV2 | . | . | TGTGCCAGCAGTGATAGGCACCAAAATTCACCCCTCCACTTT | CASSDRHQNSPLHF
TRBJ1-1 | TRBV18 | . | . | TGTGCCAGCTCGCTCGACCTAGGGTCCACTGAAGCTTTCTTT | CASSLDLGSTEAFF
TRBJ2-7 | TRBV20-1 | . | TRBD2 | TGCAGCGACCTAGCGGGGGAGTCCTACGAGCAGTACTTC | CSDLAGESYEQYF
TRBJ2-7 | TRBV10-3 | . | TRBD1 | TGTGCCATCAGGGGGACAGGGGGGACCTACGAGCAGTACTTC | CAIRGTGGTYEQYF
TRBJ1-2 | TRBV12-3/TRBV12-4 | . | . | TGTGCCAGCAGTCCCGATTCGACAGGTGCTAACTATGGCTACACCTTC | CASSPDSTGANYGYTF
TRBJ2-7 | TRBV18 | . | . | TGTGCCAGCTCACCAAGCGGCCCGACCTACGAGCAGTACTTC | CASSPSGPTYEQYF
TRBJ1-5 | TRBV5-1 | . | . | TGCGCCAGCAGCCAGGGGACGGGTAATCAGCCCCAGCATTTT | CASSQGTGNQPQHF
TRBJ1-2 | TRBV20-1 | . | TRBD1 | TGCGGTTGGCTGGACAGGGCTAGCTATGGCTACACCTTC | CGWLDRASYGYTF
TRBJ1-4 | TRBV27 | few | . | TGTGCCAGCAAGGGTACTAATGAAAAACTGTTTTTT | CASKGTNEKLFF
TRBJ2-1 | TRBV28 | . | TRBD2 | TGTGCCAGCAGACCCCCCCAGTCGGGGGGGGAGTTCTTC | CASRPPQSGGEFF
TRBJ2-6 | TRBV20-1 | few | . | TGCAGTGCTAGAGGCGCGGGACAGCTCTCTGGGGCCAACGTCCTGACTTTC | CSARGAGQLSGANVLTF
TRBJ1-2 | TRBV29-1 | few | . | TGCAGCGTTAAAAACATCTTCGACTACACCTTC | CSVKNIFDYTF
TRBJ1-1 | TRBV5-1 | few | . | TGCGCCAGCAGCTTGGCCATATGGAGGGCGAACACTGAAGCTTTCTTT | CASSLAIWRANTEAFF
TRBJ1-1 | TRBV5-1 | few | . | TGCGCCAGCAGCTGGGACCCTCCGGAGGACACTGAAGCTTTCTTT | CASSWDPPEDTEAFF